A single T cell receptor beta chain is shown here with its context. Sequencing was performed with immunoSEQ multiplex PCR; in TCRdb, only in-frame clones are kept and a portion is missing. The table includes around 97,000 clones, less than 90% detected once. The sample is drawn from a study of blood T cell repertoires in COVID-19. Across the study: Italy, Spain and the United States were the sources of the convalescent and acute COVID-19 samples. From T cells, B-cell-depleted T cells, or PBMCs came the material, which was cDNA or gDNA.

This CDR3 has 16 residues. V gave up 4 bases and J gave up 1 base; unmatched junction bases: 4. Germline lookup yields CDR1 SGDLS and CDR2 YYNGEE. The chain joins TRBV9 to TRBJ2-1; 11 bases map to TRBD2. The sequence was obtained from a human donor in a cohort sampled during active COVID-19. The sequenced material came from peripheral blood. The CDR3 protein is CASSTRTSGSYNEQFF. DNA for the CDR3: TGTGCCAGCAGCACCCGGACTAGCGGGTCCTACAATGAGCAGTTCTTC. Full variable domain (rest looked up from reference TRBV9 and TRBJ2-1): DSGVTQTPKHLITATGQRVTLRCSPRSGDLSVYWYQQSLDQGLQFLIQYYNGEERAKGNILERFSAQQFPDLHSELNLSSLELGDSALYFCASSTRTSGSYNEQFFGPGTRLTVL.